Each of the 29 T cell receptor beta chains below was sequenced from the same sample in a study of OX40 agonist ivuxolimab in advanced cancers. Assay used: immunoSEQ multiplex PCR; TCRdb lists only in-frame clones, some missing. The repertoire holds about 77,000 clones, with around four fifths as singletons. The sequenced sample was CD4+ or CD8+ T cells sorted from blood, obtained in a trial of the OX40 agonist ivuxolimab. The receptors originated from an adult with an advanced solid tumor such as melanoma, head and neck, liver or kidney cancer.

The rearrangement uses TRBV19 and TRBJ2-7; D uncertain. The CDR3 is 13 residues long. Per the germline V gene, CDR1 is LNHDA and CDR2 is SQIVND (reference sequence). Trimming left V 3 bases short and J 6 bases short, with 12 bases between. The CDR3 loop is CASSISGGFEQYF. The CDR3 DNA reads as TGTGCCAGTAGTATCAGTGGTGGGTTCGAGCAGTACTTC.

The V and J genes are TRBV18 and TRBJ1-2; no clear D. From germline, CDR1 is KGHSH and CDR2 LQKENI. V was cut by 4 bases and J by 0 bases, with 9 bases left in between. CDR3 length: 14 amino acids. The CDR3 DNA reads TGTGCCAGCTCACGGGAGACCACTAACTATGGCTACACCTTC. Encoded protein: CASSRETTNYGYTF.

The V and J genes are TRBV6-6 and TRBJ1-5; D possibly corresponds to TRBD1 (6 bases). CDR1 is MNHNY, CDR2 SVGAGI, per germline (reference sequence). CDR3 length equals 13 residues. The V gene lost 6 bases and the J gene lost 6 bases, with 12 bases spanning the gap. CDR3 sequence: CASSATGTQPQHF. CDR3 coding DNA: TGTGCCAGCAGCGCCACAGGGACTCAGCCCCAGCATTTT.

This chain links TRBV7-6 with TRBJ2-7; 7 positions agree with TRBD1. The V segment lost 5 bases and the J segment 5 bases; nucleotides outside the gene matches: 9. The germline gives CDR1 SGHVS, CDR2 FNYEAQ. The CDR3 is 14 residues long. CDR3 sequence: CASSRLTGENEQYF. The CDR3 nucleotides are TGTGCCAGCAGCCGCCTAACAGGGGAAAACGAGCAGTACTTC. Full variable domain (outside the CDR3, taken from reference TRBV7-6 and TRBJ2-7): GAGVSQSPRYKVTKRGQDVALRCDPISGHVSLYWYRQALGQGPEFLTYFNYEAQQDKSGLPNDRFSAERPEGSISTLTIQRTEQRDSAMYRCASSRLTGENEQYFGPGTRLTVT.

The J gene is TRBJ1-2, the V gene TRBV28; the match to TRBD1 covers 7 bases. Germline V lookup: CDR1 MDHEN, CDR2 SYDVKM. With V trimmed by 6 bases and J by 4 bases, 2 bases remained unmatched. The CDR3 spans 12 residues. This CDR3 is CASRGGPYGYTF. The CDR3, as DNA: TGTGCCAGCAGAGGGGGCCCCTATGGCTACACCTTC.

The gene calls are TRBV6-4 and TRBJ1-2; D call uncertain. Trimming cost V 0 bases and J 2 bases, with 7 bases left between them. The CDR3 runs 14 residues. CDR1 and CDR2 from the germline V gene are MRHNA and SNTAGT. As DNA, the CDR3 is TGTGCCAGCAGTGACTCGAACCGGAACTATGGCTACACCTTC. Translating gives CASSDSNRNYGYTF.

The chain is built from TRBV18 and TRBJ2-5, with TRBD1 matching over 9 bases. The ends lost 0 bases at V and 5 bases at J; junction bases unmatched: 4. Germline assignment: CDR1 KGHSH and CDR2 LQKENI. The CDR3 spans 15 residues. CDR3 coding DNA: TGTGCCAGCTCACCACCGGGACAGGGTGGGGAGACCCAGTACTTC. Translating it yields CASSPPGQGGETQYF.

The chain is built from TRBV18 and TRBJ2-1; 9 bases fit TRBD1. The CDR3 runs 16 residues. Germline-derived CDR1 and CDR2 are KGHSH and LQKENI. V shed 5 bases and J 2 bases; nucleotides not matched to a gene: 7. The CDR3 loop is CASSGTGSIAYNEQFF. The CDR3 DNA reads as TGTGCCAGCTCAGGGACAGGGTCGATCGCCTACAATGAGCAGTTCTTC.

This clone showed up just once. This chain connects TRBV6-5 to TRBJ2-7, with D tentatively TRBD2 (6 bases). The V end lost 0 bases, the J end lost 0 bases, and 12 bases lay between the germline ends. CDR3 length: 16 residues. Germline CDR1 MNHEY, CDR2 SVGAGI. The CDR3 spells CASSYSIQTSSYEQYF. The CDR3 coding sequence is TGTGCCAGCAGTTACTCGATTCAGACTAGCTCCTACGAGCAGTACTTC.

The chain combines TRBV7-9 with TRBJ1-4, with TRBD1 matching over 11 bases. This CDR3 is 16 amino acids long. CDR1 and CDR2 (germline): SEHNR, FQNEAQ (reference sequence). After removal of 5 bases from V and 6 bases from J, the junction contained 8 bases not matched to a gene. The CDR3 loop reads CASSLRTGGSDEKLFF. CDR3 sequence (DNA): TGTGCCAGCAGCCTTAGGACAGGGGGCTCGGATGAAAAACTGTTTTTT.

The CDR3, as DNA: TGTGCCAGCGAGAGTCAGGCGGGGACCTCCTATGGCTACACCTTC. It is translated as CASESQAGTSYGYTF. The chain combines TRBV19 with TRBJ1-2, with D possibly being TRBD1 (5 bases). This CDR3 has 15 amino acids. Germline CDR1 and CDR2: LNHDA and SQIVND (reference sequence). V lost 9 bases and J lost 4, with 21 bases in between.

Relative to its sample, this clone is medium-sized. J is TRBJ2-2 and V is TRBV9; D is ambiguous. Trimming removed 1 base at V and 7 bases at J, with 8 bases between. The CDR3 consists of 13 residues. Germline CDR1 SGDLS, CDR2 YYNGEE. CDR3 protein: CASSVRPDGELFF. CDR3 nucleotides: TGTGCCAGCAGCGTAAGACCCGACGGGGAGCTGTTTTTT.

The J gene is TRBJ2-2, the V gene TRBV28; TRBD1 matches 7 bases. Germline CDR1 and CDR2: MDHEN and SYDVKM. This CDR3 has 14 residues. The junction had 5 bases not matched to a gene; V was cut back by 7 bases and J by 3 bases. The CDR3 DNA reads TGTGCCAGCACTAGGGGGCGTGACACCGGGGAGCTGTTTTTT. It specifies CASTRGRDTGELFF.

The chain recombines TRBV30 with TRBJ2-3; a possible D gene is TRBD1 (5 bases). Germline values: CDR1 GTSNPN, CDR2 SVGIG (reference sequence). Trimming left V 0 bases short and J 4 bases short, with 11 bases between. The CDR3 is 14 amino acids. The DNA of the CDR3 is TGTGCCTGGAGTGTAGGGCTAGGGGCAGATACGCAGTATTTT. Amino acids: CAWSVGLGADTQYF.

The chain couples TRBV5-1 to TRBJ2-7; 8 bases map to TRBD1. Germline V lookup: CDR1 SGHRS, CDR2 YFSETQ. This CDR3 contains 16 residues. The trim removed 4 bases at V and 0 bases at J, leaving 9 bases unmatched. CDR3 protein: CASSMRQGSTSYEQYF. The CDR3 DNA sequence: TGCGCCAGCAGCATGCGACAGGGGTCCACCTCCTACGAGCAGTACTTC.

This chain joins TRBV28 and TRBJ2-1; no firm D call. Looked up from germline, CDR1 is MDHEN and CDR2 is SYDVKM. The CDR3 is 16 amino acids. The V gene lost 5 bases and the J gene lost 3 bases, with 17 bases spanning the gap. The CDR3 reads CASSQQRVGNYNEQFF. The CDR3 bases are TGTGCCAGCAGTCAACAAAGGGTAGGAAACTACAATGAGCAGTTCTTC.

V and J are TRBV5-1 and TRBJ2-6, with D perhaps assigned TRBD1 or TRBD2 (5 bases each). CDR3 length: 20 residues. V was cut by 5 bases and J by 7 bases, with 31 bases left in between. Germline V gene data show CDR1 as SGHRS and CDR2 as YFSETQ. The CDR3 reads CASSWDPIITTTSGANVLTF. The CDR3 DNA sequence: TGCGCCAGCAGTTGGGACCCTATTATCACGACTACTTCGGGAGCCAACGTCCTGACTTTC.

The gene calls are TRBV5-1 and TRBJ2-5; D is ambiguous. Trimming took off 0 bases at V and 1 base at J, with 13 bases between the two ends. The CDR3 is made up of 16 amino acids. Germline V CDR1 and CDR2: SGHRS, YFSETQ. This CDR3 is CASSLASRLAQETQYF. In nucleotides, the CDR3 is TGCGCCAGCAGCTTGGCTTCCAGGCTGGCCCAAGAGACCCAGTACTTC.

The chain is built from TRBV28 and TRBJ1-4; D is ambiguous. Trimming left V 2 bases short and J 8 bases short, with 9 bases between. CDR1 is MDHEN and CDR2 is SYDVKM in the germline V gene. The CDR3 has 13 amino acids. As DNA, the CDR3 is TGTGCCAGCAGTTTACGGGATCGAGAAAAACTGTTTTTT. It codes for CASSLRDREKLFF.

The chain employs TRBV5-1 and TRBJ1-5; D is uncertain. The CDR3 covers 15 residues. From germline, CDR1 is SGHRS and CDR2 YFSETQ. V dropped 0 bases and J dropped 4 bases, with 11 bases sitting between them. The DNA for the CDR3 is TGCGCCAGCAGCTTGGCCCCTGGTGGAAATCAGCCCCAGCATTTT. It encodes CASSLAPGGNQPQHF.

This sequence joins TRBV7-8 and TRBJ1-5; weak D call: TRBD1 (5 bases). There are 16 residues in the CDR3. CDR1 is SGHVS and CDR2 is FQNEAQ in the germline V gene. The germline V and J ends were trimmed by 3 bases and 6 bases, with 18 bases remaining between them. This CDR3 reads CASSFFRGGTVQPQHF. For the CDR3, the DNA is TGTGCCAGCAGCTTCTTCCGGGGGGGGACTGTTCAGCCCCAGCATTTT. The complete variable domain, with remaining parts taken from reference TRBV7-8 and TRBJ1-5, reads GAGVSQSPRYKVAKRGQDVALRCDPISGHVSLFWYQQALGQGPEFLTYFQNEAQLDKSGLPSDRFFAERPEGSVSTLKIQRTQQEDSAVYLCASSFFRGGTVQPQHFGDGTRLSIL.

The rearrangement links TRBV2 to TRBJ2-7; unclear D gene. Germline loops: CDR1 SNHLY, CDR2 FYNNEI. Trimming pared 1 base from V and 0 bases from J, leaving 13 bases between. CDR3 size: 16 residues. CDR3 region: CASSEGPAFSSYEQYF. CDR3 nucleotide sequence: TGTGCCAGCAGTGAAGGACCGGCCTTCAGCTCCTACGAGCAGTACTTC.

The V call is TRBV14, the J call TRBJ2-1, with 9 bases that match TRBD2. CDR3 size: 17 residues. V dropped 6 bases and J dropped 4; count of bases not matched to a gene: 13. Germline-derived CDR1 and CDR2 are SGHDN and FVKESK. CDR3 region: CASRPLAGQGNYNEQFF. CDR3 coding DNA: TGTGCCAGCAGACCTCTAGCGGGGCAGGGGAATTACAATGAGCAGTTCTTC.

In this sample, this clone turned up a few times. The CDR3, as DNA: TGTGCCAGCAGCAACAGGAACACTGAAGCTTTCTTT. It is translated as CASSNRNTEAFF. The rearrangement uses TRBV9 and TRBJ1-1; no reliable D call. CDR1 SGDLS and CDR2 YYNGEE come from the germline V gene. V lost 4 bases and J lost 1, with 5 bases in between. The CDR3 length is 12 residues.

The chain employs TRBV7-2 and TRBJ2-2; D is undetermined. CDR1 and CDR2 (germline): SGHTA, FQGNSA. This CDR3 has 16 residues. V was shortened by 2 bases and J by 4 bases, with 14 bases between the two germline ends. The chain's CDR3 is CASSLMSGQTTGELFF. In nucleotides, the CDR3 is TGTGCCAGCAGCTTAATGTCAGGCCAGACCACCGGGGAGCTGTTTTTT.

This clone came up a few times. The chain combines TRBV25-1 with TRBJ1-2; 7 nucleotides align to TRBD1. The CDR3 has 14 residues. The V and J ends lost 6 bases and 2 bases, in that order; junction bases with no gene match: 6. Per germline, CDR1 MGHDK and CDR2 SYGVNS. The CDR3 region is CASRGQDANYGYTF. In DNA form, the CDR3 reads TGTGCCAGCAGAGGACAGGACGCGAACTATGGCTACACCTTC.

V and J are TRBV30 and TRBJ2-3; D unresolved. Germline assignment: CDR1 GTSNPN and CDR2 SVGIG (reference sequence). The CDR3 covers 12 residues. V lost 2 bases, J lost 6 bases, and 9 bases lay in between. The CDR3 DNA reads TGTGCCTGGAGTACCTTAATGGATACGCAGTATTTT. Protein sequence: CAWSTLMDTQYF.

The J gene is TRBJ2-5, the V gene TRBV19, with 9 positions matching TRBD1. The trim removed 3 bases at V and 5 bases at J, leaving 10 bases unmatched. The CDR3 extends over 16 amino acids. From germline, CDR1 is LNHDA and CDR2 SQIVND (reference sequence). The CDR3 DNA is TGTGCCAGTAGTATGGCGACAGGGGGGGCGTGGGAGACCCAGTACTTC. Amino acids: CASSMATGGAWETQYF.

This chain links TRBV11-3 with TRBJ2-1; D remains ambiguous. The CDR3 sequence is 15 residues long. V lost 5 bases to trimming and J lost 2 bases, with 13 bases between them. Germline loops: CDR1 SGHNT, CDR2 YENEEA. CDR3 sequence (DNA): TGTGCCAGCAGCAACCAATACGCCGCCTACAATGAGCAGTTCTTC. Amino acids: CASSNQYAAYNEQFF.